Listed below are T cell receptor beta chains from one sample, sequenced in a study of blood T cells in healthy people across ages. TCRdb reprocessed the 5' RACE reads with MiXCR, giving one entry per CDR3 protein. In the table there are more than 650,000 distinct CDR3 sequences, 22% of which are singletons. Sequenced sample: blood. Receptor source: a man between 65 and 85 years old in good health. CDR3s include the opening cysteine and the closing phenylalanine or tryptophan. Each record gives: clone size, J gene, V gene, D gene, CDR3 DNA, CDR3 protein. The D gene is left open where the match is weak. Some rows have no size entry. The others give once, few or many, or a class for an expanded clone.

clone_size: few; j_call: TRBJ2-4; v_call: TRBV9; d_call: .; cdr3_nt: TGTGCCAGCAGCGTAGCGGGCGGGATCGAGAACATTCAGTACTTC; cdr3_aa: CASSVAGGIENIQYF
clone_size: many; j_call: TRBJ2-6; v_call: TRBV5-1; d_call: .; cdr3_nt: TGCGCCAGCAGCCCTATAGTCGCACCTGGGGCCAACGTCCTGACTTTC; cdr3_aa: CASSPIVAPGANVLTF
clone_size: few; j_call: TRBJ2-5; v_call: TRBV12-3/TRBV12-4; d_call: .; cdr3_nt: TGTGCCAGCAGCCTGGGGCAGGGGTTTAAGACCCAGTACTTC; cdr3_aa: CASSLGQGFKTQYF
clone_size: few; j_call: TRBJ2-5; v_call: TRBV7-2; d_call: .; cdr3_nt: TGTGCCAGCAGCCAAGGAACACGACTCCACTACCAAGAGACCCAGTACTTC; cdr3_aa: CASSQGTRLHYQETQYF
clone_size: .; j_call: TRBJ2-2; v_call: TRBV11-2; d_call: .; cdr3_nt: TGTGCCAGTGGTTGGACGAACACCGGGGAGCTGTTTTTT; cdr3_aa: CASGWTNTGELFF
clone_size: many; j_call: TRBJ1-3; v_call: TRBV7-2; d_call: .; cdr3_nt: TGTGCCAGCAGCTACATACCCGGGGCGGGGTTAGAAAACACCATATATTTT; cdr3_aa: CASSYIPGAGLENTIYF
clone_size: .; j_call: TRBJ2-1; v_call: TRBV24-1; d_call: TRBD1; cdr3_nt: TGTGCCACCAGTGATTGGGACAGTTACCACTTC; cdr3_aa: CATSDWDSYHF
clone_size: few; j_call: TRBJ2-3; v_call: TRBV5-5; d_call: .; cdr3_nt: TGTGCCAGCAGCTTATTGATCAACACAGATACGCAGTATTTT; cdr3_aa: CASSLLINTDTQYF
clone_size: .; j_call: TRBJ1-2; v_call: TRBV12-3/TRBV12-4; d_call: TRBD1; cdr3_nt: TGTGCCAGCAGTTTTGGCGGACAGGGGGCTGAGTATGGCTACACCTTC; cdr3_aa: CASSFGGQGAEYGYTF
clone_size: few; j_call: TRBJ2-1; v_call: TRBV12-3/TRBV12-4; d_call: .; cdr3_nt: TGTGCCAGCAGCGCCTCCCCCAGGGAGCAGTTCTTC; cdr3_aa: CASSASPREQFF
clone_size: .; j_call: TRBJ2-3; v_call: TRBV5-8; d_call: .; cdr3_nt: TGTGCCAGCAGCTTGGCCGTGTCTAGCAACACAGGTACGCAGTATTTT; cdr3_aa: CASSLAVSSNTGTQYF
clone_size: many; j_call: TRBJ2-3; v_call: TRBV5-1; d_call: TRBD2; cdr3_nt: TGCGCCAGCAGCTCGATAGCGGGAGGGACAGATACGCAGTATTTT; cdr3_aa: CASSSIAGGTDTQYF
clone_size: .; j_call: TRBJ1-4; v_call: TRBV7-2; d_call: .; cdr3_nt: TGTGCCAGCAGCTCGATCCAGAGGGACCTCGGAAAACTGTTTTTT; cdr3_aa: CASSSIQRDLGKLFF
clone_size: .; j_call: TRBJ1-2; v_call: TRBV28; d_call: .; cdr3_nt: TGTGCCAGCAGAACAGGGCATGGCTACACCTTC; cdr3_aa: CASRTGHGYTF
clone_size: .; j_call: TRBJ1-5; v_call: TRBV5-1; d_call: .; cdr3_nt: TGCGCCAGCAGCCTTGTGTGGGCCGGGACATTTAAGGGAAAGCCCCAGCATTTT; cdr3_aa: CASSLVWAGTFKGKPQHF
clone_size: .; j_call: TRBJ2-7; v_call: TRBV7-2; d_call: .; cdr3_nt: TGTGCCAGCAGCCCTCAGGGGGGGTTCTCCTACGAGCAGTACTTC; cdr3_aa: CASSPQGGFSYEQYF
clone_size: .; j_call: TRBJ2-3; v_call: TRBV5-1; d_call: .; cdr3_nt: TGCGCCAGCAGGTTGCCCAGCACAGATACGCAGTATTTT; cdr3_aa: CASRLPSTDTQYF
clone_size: .; j_call: TRBJ1-6; v_call: TRBV6-5; d_call: TRBD1; cdr3_nt: TGTGCCAGCAGTTCAGACAGGGGGAATTCACCCCTCCACTTT; cdr3_aa: CASSSDRGNSPLHF
clone_size: .; j_call: TRBJ2-1; v_call: TRBV24-1; d_call: .; cdr3_nt: TGTGCCACCAGTGATCTGCTTGGGCCCCCCTACAATGAGCAGTTCTTC; cdr3_aa: CATSDLLGPPYNEQFF
clone_size: .; j_call: TRBJ2-6; v_call: TRBV21-1; d_call: .; cdr3_nt: TGTGCCAGCAGCGAAAGGGGGGCCAACGTCCTGACTTTC; cdr3_aa: CASSERGANVLTF
clone_size: .; j_call: TRBJ2-1; v_call: TRBV7-9; d_call: .; cdr3_nt: TGTGCCAGCAGCTTGGACAGATCCTACTACAATGAGCAGTTCTTC; cdr3_aa: CASSLDRSYYNEQFF
clone_size: many; j_call: TRBJ2-3; v_call: TRBV7-9; d_call: TRBD2; cdr3_nt: TGTGCCAGCAGCTTAGGGACTAGCGGGGTAGCAGATACGCAGTATTTT; cdr3_aa: CASSLGTSGVADTQYF
clone_size: .; j_call: TRBJ1-1; v_call: TRBV4-3; d_call: .; cdr3_nt: TGCGCCAGCGGAGAAGGGACCGCTGGTAACACTGAAGCTTTCTTT; cdr3_aa: CASGEGTAGNTEAFF
clone_size: few; j_call: TRBJ1-6; v_call: TRBV6-5; d_call: .; cdr3_nt: TGTGCCAGCACCAAACACTGGGGTCTTAATTCACCCCTCCACTTT; cdr3_aa: CASTKHWGLNSPLHF